The present TCR beta chain was sequenced within a study of cytomegalovirus exposure and HLA in healthy donors. Looking at the study overall: There were about 86 million unique TCRs (from HLA-typed donors) in an early data release. General study results and limits: As confirmed in vitro, a few CMV-associated chains were specific for CMV antigens. In a later analysis, an Asian-associated ancestry cluster reportedly showed fewer N-insertions than the approximately 640-donor mean. Certain sequence variants were highly shared and formed a cluster, and this cluster was likely a sequencing artifact.

PCR employed 60 Vbeta and 13 Jbeta primers. Here immunoSEQ multiplex PCR was the method, and the copy in TCRdb shows in-frame clones only, minus some. The repertoire holds 100,000 to 150,000 clones, with around 75% as singletons. In its sample, this clone was seen a few times. Antigen specificity is unknown. The CDR3 has 16 residues. Trimming left V 1 base short and J 3 bases short, with 10 bases between. Germline CDR1 is MNHEY and CDR2 is SMNVEV (reference sequence). The chain recombines TRBV27 with TRBJ1-6, with D uncertain. The sequencing input was PBMCs. The sequence came from a woman aged 45-65 years in good health and CMV-seronegative. CDR3 loop: CASSLFGSGYNSPLHF. The CDR3 bases are TGTGCCAGCAGTTTATTTGGCAGCGGCTATAATTCACCCCTCCACTTT.